The present TCR beta chain was sequenced within a study of cytomegalovirus exposure and HLA in healthy donors. Measured with immunoSEQ multiplex PCR; TCRdb has only the in-frame clones, and not every one. The table has fewer than 120,000 clones, around 90% seen once. Germline assignment: CDR1 MNHEY and CDR2 SMNVEV (reference sequence). The CDR3 runs 15 residues. With V trimmed by 4 bases and J by 1 base, 4 bases remained unmatched. Sequenced input: PBMCs. This receptor was identified in a woman aged 18-29 years in good health and CMV-seronegative. The gene calls are TRBV27 and TRBJ1-1, with TRBD1 matching over 9 bases. CDR3 bases: TGTGCCAGCAGTTCACAGGGGGCCTGGAACACTGAAGCTTTCTTT. Translating gives CASSSQGAWNTEAFF.